The T cell receptor (beta chain) under discussion was sequenced for a study of T-cell memory formation after mild COVID-19. On the study more broadly: TCR clusters were largely donor specific.

The CDR3 has 13 amino acids. Germline-derived CDR1 and CDR2 are LGHNA and YNFKEQ. V was pared by 6 bases and J by 3 bases, with 12 bases between. The authors produced TCR alpha and TCR beta cDNA libraries with sample barcodes and UMIs by 5'RACE using constant-segment primers. From the 5' RACE reads, TCRdb called clonotypes with MiXCR, one entry per CDR3 protein. Altogether fewer than 350,000 distinct CDR3 sequences are present, more than 15% being singletons, with the ten largest covering 20% to 25%. The source is a man younger than 30 who had mild COVID-19 (a few samples of this study predate the infection). Cell type and time point are not known. V and J are TRBV4-2 and TRBJ2-7, with D unclear. The source material was PBMCs or a T cell subset sorted from them (not recorded which). CDR3 nucleotide sequence: TGTGCCAGCAGTCCAGAGGATAGCTACGAGCAGTACTTC. This codes for CASSPEDSYEQYF.